This T cell receptor beta chain was observed in a study of T cells in Graves' hyperthyroidism and ophthalmopathy. The CDR3 is 13 residues long. CDR1 and CDR2 (germline): SEHNR, FQNEAQ (reference sequence). The V end was cut by 4 bases, the J end by 4 bases, with 10 bases between. Thyroid ultrasound and orbital computed tomography, with clinical symptoms and serum thyroxine and TRAb, informed diagnoses. General study results and limits: The model anticipated ophthalmopathy a median about 6.5 months pre-onset.

Ten or more counts support this clonotype. As yet, its antigen is unknown. The CDR3 regions of TCR beta were amplified from RNA transcripts. Initially, a first-round RT-PCR of the TCR CDR3 employed the HTBI primer set. In TCRdb, the multiplex PCR reads were re-called with MiXCR into one record per CDR3 protein. The top ten hold around 30% of the sample, which has roughly 710,000 distinct CDR3 sequences, 30% to 40% seen once. The sequence was collected from a woman aged 40 to 49 with Graves' hyperthyroidism. V and J are TRBV7-9 and TRBJ1-1; a possible D gene is TRBD1 (5 bases). The source material was blood. In DNA, the CDR3 is TGTGCCAGCAGCTCCGCAGGGTCCACTGAAGCTTTCTTT. It is translated as CASSSAGSTEAFF.